Following are 32 T cell receptor beta chains from one sample sequenced in a study of blood T cell repertoires in COVID-19. The table came from immunoSEQ multiplex PCR; TCRdb's copy has only in-frame clones and leaves some out. The data contain approximately 290,000 clones, about 89% of them singletons. Sequenced input: peripheral blood. Source of these receptors: a man aged 25 to 40 with acute or convalescent COVID-19.

This chain connects TRBV27 to TRBJ2-3, with 12 bases that match TRBD2. Germline CDR1 and CDR2: MNHEY and SMNVEV (reference sequence). V shed 3 bases and J 8 bases; nucleotides not matched to a gene: 12. The CDR3 is 17 residues long. The CDR3 here is CASSLDPGLAGQGTQYF. The CDR3 DNA sequence: TGTGCCAGCAGTTTGGACCCGGGACTAGCGGGTCAGGGTACGCAGTATTTT.

The chain has TRBV20-1 and TRBJ2-5; D is undetermined. This CDR3 spans 11 amino acids. Germline loops: CDR1 DFQATT, CDR2 SNEGSKA (reference sequence). Trimming removed 7 bases at V and 2 bases at J, with 8 bases between. DNA for the CDR3: TGCAGTGTTCGTCGGCAAGAGACCCAGTACTTC. Translating it yields CSVRRQETQYF.

This chain joins TRBV28 and TRBJ2-3; tentative D call: TRBD1 (7 bases). Germline V lookup: CDR1 MDHEN, CDR2 SYDVKM. V dropped 7 bases and J dropped 3 bases, with 17 bases sitting between them. There are 15 residues in the CDR3. The CDR3 sequence is CASTNWAGGTDTQYF. CDR3 coding DNA: TGTGCCAGCACAAATTGGGCAGGGGGGACAGATACGCAGTATTTT.

The rearrangement joins TRBV3-1 (or the pseudogene TRBV3-2) to TRBJ2-1; 7 bases fit TRBD2. The germline CDR1 and CDR2 sequences are LGHDT and YNNKEL (reference sequence). The CDR3 is 15 residues long. V shed 6 bases, J shed 3 bases, and the junction held 8 bases outside the gene matches. The CDR3 reads CASRPKRDFYNEQFF. The CDR3 nucleotides read TGTGCCAGCAGGCCTAAGCGGGACTTCTACAATGAGCAGTTCTTC.

The V and J genes are TRBV4-2 and TRBJ1-2; possibly TRBD1 for D (6 bases). The CDR3 loop spans 15 amino acids. V dropped 4 bases and J dropped 7 bases, with 19 bases sitting between them. Germline V gene sequence: CDR1 LGHNA, CDR2 YNFKEQ. CDR3 sequence reads: CASSLKPRGLGGYTF. In nucleotides, the CDR3 is TGTGCCAGCAGCCTTAAACCGCGGGGGCTGGGTGGCTACACCTTC.

For this clone: Other DNA sequences in this sample translate to the same CDR3. This rearrangement joins TRBV28 to TRBJ2-3; a weak D match, TRBD2 (5 bases). This CDR3 has 14 amino acids. Germline assignment: CDR1 MDHEN and CDR2 SYDVKM. Trimming took off 1 base at V and 5 bases at J, with 10 bases between the two ends. The CDR3 nucleotides read TGTGCCAGCAGTTTATTATTGGGGAGAGATACGCAGTATTTT. Protein: CASSLLLGRDTQYF.

The rearrangement links TRBV7-3 to TRBJ2-2, with 8 bases lining up with TRBD1. Germline CDR1 is SGHTA and CDR2 is FQGTGA. This CDR3 is built from 16 residues. V lost 4 bases to trimming and J lost 6 bases; unmatched junction nucleotides: 10. CDR3 nucleotides: TGTGCCAGCAGCTCCACCAATCGACAGGGGTCCGGGGAGCTGTTTTTT. It translates to CASSSTNRQGSGELFF.

The chain carries TRBV5-6 and TRBJ2-7; 7 bases match TRBD1. V shed 5 bases, J shed 1 base, and the junction held 6 bases outside the gene matches. Per the germline V gene, CDR1 is SGHDT and CDR2 is YYEEEE. The CDR3 loop spans 14 amino acids. The CDR3 loop reads CASRDRDSSYEQYF. For the CDR3, the DNA is TGTGCCAGCAGAGACCGGGACAGTTCCTACGAGCAGTACTTC.

This sequence joins TRBV19 and TRBJ2-7; tentative D call: TRBD1 (6 bases). The V and J ends lost 4 bases and 5 bases respectively, with 18 bases between them. CDR3 length: 15 amino acids. In germline, CDR1 is LNHDA, CDR2 SQIVND (reference sequence). CDR3 region: CASSRKQGQSNEQYF. Written as DNA, the CDR3 is TGTGCCAGTAGTAGGAAACAGGGTCAGTCCAACGAGCAGTACTTC.

The gene calls are TRBV25-1 and TRBJ2-4; 9 nucleotides agree with TRBD1. The CDR3 sequence is 16 residues long. Germline values: CDR1 MGHDK, CDR2 SYGVNS. The trim removed 4 bases at V and 0 bases at J, leaving 4 bases unmatched. Here the CDR3 reads CASSGGQGRAKNIQYF. CDR3 in DNA: TGTGCCAGCAGTGGGGGACAGGGTAGAGCCAAAAACATTCAGTACTTC.

This chain uses TRBV30 with TRBJ1-3; weak D call: TRBD1 (6 bases). The germline V gene encodes CDR1 GTSNPN and CDR2 SVGIG (reference sequence). The CDR3 is 15 residues long. Trimming removed 3 bases from V and 4 bases from J, with 16 bases in between. DNA for the CDR3: TGTGCCTGGAGAAAGGGGGTTTCCTTCGGAAACACCATATATTTT. Amino acids: CAWRKGVSFGNTIYF.

The J gene is TRBJ1-2, the V gene TRBV21-1; TRBD1, the table's D call, was not compared with the DNA. TRBV21-1 represents a pseudogene. The CDR3 spans 14 residues. The CDR3 bases are TGTGCCAGCAGCAAAGCGCTTTCTGGGCATGGCTACACCTTC. It codes for CASSKALSGHGYTF.

This clone was recorded only once. This rearrangement joins TRBV18 to TRBJ2-7; D remains ambiguous. The germline gives CDR1 KGHSH, CDR2 LQKENI. Trimming shortened V by 4 bases and J by 0 bases, and 7 bases separated the two germline ends. This CDR3 spans 13 amino acids. CDR3 bases: TGTGCCAGCTCACGTCTCAGCTCCTACGAGCAGTACTTC. This sequence encodes CASSRLSSYEQYF.

The rearrangement joins TRBV29-1 to TRBJ2-1, with D hard to call. The CDR3 covers 14 residues. CDR1 SQVTM and CDR2 ANQGSEA come from the germline V gene. V was pared by 4 bases and J by 3 bases, with 13 bases between. CDR3 coding DNA: TGCAGCGTTGGCAGGCAGGCAAACTACAATGAGCAGTTCTTC. Translated, it gives CSVGRQANYNEQFF.

This sequence joins TRBV6-1 and TRBJ2-6; no clear D. Germline V gene data show CDR1 as MNHNS and CDR2 as SASEGT. The V and J ends lost 3 bases and 0 bases respectively, with 12 bases between them. CDR3 length: 17 residues. CDR3 in amino acids: CASSDGSASSGANVLTF. The DNA of the CDR3 is TGTGCCAGCAGTGACGGGTCGGCGAGCTCTGGGGCCAACGTCCTGACTTTC.

The chain carries TRBV23-1 and TRBJ2-7, with D perhaps TRBD2 (6 bases). TRBV23-1 is treated as an ORF (open reading frame) with a function not yet certain. The CDR3 has 18 amino acids. The V end was cut by 4 bases, the J end by 0 bases, with 22 bases between. The CDR3 spells CASSLPWAGQGLSYEQYF. The CDR3 DNA is TGCGCCAGCAGTCTACCTTGGGCAGGGCAGGGACTCTCCTACGAGCAGTACTTC.

The V and J genes are TRBV28 and TRBJ1-3; D perhaps matches TRBD1 (6 bases). This CDR3 region has 13 residues. Trimming shortened V by 5 bases and J by 4 bases, and 9 bases separated the two germline ends. Germline lookup yields CDR1 MDHEN and CDR2 SYDVKM. The CDR3 loop reads CASSLGQGNTIYF. CDR3 nucleotides: TGTGCCAGCAGTCTCGGACAGGGAAACACCATATATTTT. Combining the CDR3 with reference TRBV28 and TRBJ1-3 gives the whole variable domain DVKVTQSSRYLVKRTGEKVFLECVQDMDHENMFWYRQDPGLGLRLIYFSYDVKMKEKGDIPEGYSVSREKKERFSLILESASTNQTSMYLCASSLGQGNTIYFGEGSWLTVV.

This clone was counted a single time. This sequence joins TRBV2 and TRBJ2-3; TRBD2 agrees at 8 bases. CDR3 length equals 15 residues. Germline V gene data show CDR1 as SNHLY and CDR2 as FYNNEI. V dropped 3 bases and J dropped 4; count of bases not matched to a gene: 6. The CDR3 reads CASSDVGRAPDTQYF. In DNA form, the CDR3 reads TGTGCCAGCAGTGATGTCGGGAGGGCCCCAGATACGCAGTATTTT.

V usage is TRBV25-1 and J usage is TRBJ1-2; D is unclear. Looked up from germline, CDR1 is MGHDK and CDR2 is SYGVNS. The V end was cut by 7 bases, the J end by 5 bases, with 8 bases between. The CDR3 has 11 residues. CDR3 region: CASTSGYGYTF. The CDR3, as DNA: TGTGCCAGCACTTCCGGTTATGGCTACACCTTC.

The CDR3 DNA sequence: TGTGCCAGCAGATCCTCTAGCGGGAGTATATATACGCAGTATTTT. It codes for CASRSSSGSIYTQYF. This chain connects TRBV2 to TRBJ2-3, with 10 bases matching TRBD2. This CDR3 comprises 15 residues. The germline gives CDR1 SNHLY, CDR2 FYNNEI. J was trimmed by 7 bases and V by 6 bases; bases with no gene match: 10.

The rearrangement joins TRBV25-1 to TRBJ2-3; the D gene is possibly TRBD2 (5 bases). With 5 bases removed from V and 7 bases from J, the gap between germline ends came to 13 bases. There are 13 residues in the CDR3. CDR1 is MGHDK, CDR2 SYGVNS, per germline. The CDR3 region is CASSLGSGNTQYF. CDR3 DNA sequence: TGTGCCAGCAGTCTTGGCTCGGGGAATACGCAGTATTTT.

The chain has TRBV5-1 and TRBJ1-1, with D perhaps TRBD1 (5 bases). The germline V gene encodes CDR1 SGHRS and CDR2 YFSETQ. This CDR3 spans 14 amino acids. V lost 4 bases and J 2 bases, leaving 12 bases between the germline ends. DNA for the CDR3: TGCGCCAGCAGCGCCAGGGCAGGAAACACTGAAGCTTTCTTT. It yields the protein CASSARAGNTEAFF.

The chain joins TRBV28 to TRBJ1-5; D remains ambiguous. Trimming pared 3 bases from V and 0 bases from J, leaving 12 bases between. The germline V gene has CDR1 MDHEN and CDR2 SYDVKM. The CDR3 covers 16 residues. CDR3 residues: CASSFEEFNSNQPQHF. The CDR3 DNA is TGTGCCAGCAGTTTCGAAGAGTTTAATAGCAATCAGCCCCAGCATTTT.

The chain carries TRBV14 and TRBJ1-3; D is uncertain. V dropped 2 bases and J dropped 5 bases, with 4 bases sitting between them. Germline CDR1 SGHDN, CDR2 FVKESK. The CDR3 runs to 12 residues. The CDR3 DNA reads TGTGCCAGCAGCCAACAAAGAAACACCATATATTTT. Amino acids: CASSQQRNTIYF.

The chain links TRBV9 to TRBJ1-2, with a possible D match to TRBD1 (5 bases). This CDR3 spans 14 amino acids. CDR1 and CDR2 (germline): SGDLS, YYNGEE. The ends were cut back, 4 bases at V and 0 bases at J, with 10 bases in the middle. CDR3 sequence reads: CASSPAGTNYGYTF. The CDR3 DNA reads as TGTGCCAGCAGCCCAGCAGGGACTAACTATGGCTACACCTTC.

This sequence joins TRBV14 and TRBJ1-6, with D unresolved. The germline V gene encodes CDR1 SGHDN and CDR2 FVKESK. V shed 0 bases and J shed 14 bases, with 8 bases lying between them. CDR3 length: 12 residues. CDR3 in DNA: TGTGCCAGCAGCCAAGATCCTGTTTCCCTCCACTTT. Translation: CASSQDPVSLHF. Full variable domain (missing parts from reference TRBV14 and TRBJ1-6): EAGVTQFPSHSVIEKGQTVTLRCDPISGHDNLYWYRRVMGKEIKFLLHFVKESKQDESGMPNNRFLAERTGGTYSTLKVQPAELEDSGVYFCASSQDPVSLHFGNGTRLTVT.

This chain connects TRBV5-6 to TRBJ2-7, with 11 positions matching TRBD1. CDR3 size: 15 residues. Germline V gives CDR1 SGHDT, CDR2 YYEEEE. V shed 4 bases and J 3 bases; nucleotides not matched to a gene: 6. The CDR3 region has the DNA TGTGCCAGCAGCCTTCCGGACAGGGGGCTCTACGAGCAGTACTTC. It yields the protein CASSLPDRGLYEQYF.

V is TRBV6-4 and J is TRBJ2-3; 11 bases map to TRBD2. CDR1 and CDR2 (germline): MRHNA, SNTAGT. After removal of 5 bases from V and 3 bases from J, the junction contained 1 base not matched to a gene. The CDR3 loop spans 14 amino acids. CDR3 nucleotides: TGTGCCAGCAGTACTAGCGGGGGTACAGATACGCAGTATTTT. It codes for CASSTSGGTDTQYF.

Here the CDR3 reads CASSGVAGGDHEQYF. For the CDR3, the DNA is TGTGCCAGCAGCGGGGTAGCGGGAGGGGACCACGAGCAGTACTTC. The rearrangement joins TRBV5-4 to TRBJ2-7; 11 nucleotides agree with TRBD2. Per germline, CDR1 SGHNT and CDR2 YYREEE (reference sequence). This CDR3 has 15 amino acids. The V gene end was trimmed by 4 bases and the J gene end by 5 bases; junction bases not matched to a gene: 8.

This chain links TRBV28 with TRBJ1-5; a possible D gene is TRBD1 (6 bases). V lost 5 bases and J lost 1, with 18 bases in between. The CDR3 contains 17 residues. Germline CDR1 reads MDHEN; CDR2 reads SYDVKM. The CDR3 nucleotides read TGTGCCAGCAGTATCTCTTGGGGGGGCGGAAGCAATCAGCCCCAGCATTTT. This gives the protein CASSISWGGGSNQPQHF.

The V gene is TRBV19, the J gene TRBJ2-1; unclear D gene. The V gene lost 7 bases and the J gene lost 7 bases, with 8 bases spanning the gap. The CDR3 spans 11 residues. Germline V lookup: CDR1 LNHDA, CDR2 SQIVND (reference sequence). Here the CDR3 reads CASTTRNEQFF. The CDR3 nucleotides read TGTGCCAGTACCACCAGGAATGAGCAGTTCTTC.

V is TRBV7-2 and J is TRBJ1-4; TRBD1 aligns across 7 bases. Germline CDR1 reads SGHTA; CDR2 reads FQGNSA. CDR3 length equals 14 residues. V dropped 3 bases and J dropped 4; count of bases not matched to a gene: 2. CDR3 DNA: TGTGCCAGCAGCTTGGACAGGCTTAATGAAAAACTGTTTTTT. Encoded protein: CASSLDRLNEKLFF.